This T cell receptor beta chain was captured by sequencing in a study of patients and donors after allogeneic stem cell transplantation. TCRdb recomputed calls from the RT-PCR reads with MiXCR, one row per CDR3 protein. The sample has about 960,000 distinct CDR3 sequences, approximately 18% seen once. Germline V gene lookup returns CDR1 SGHTA and CDR2 FQGNSA. The CDR3 has 15 amino acids. Germline trimming cut 2 bases from V and 4 bases from J; bases unmatched to any gene: 7. The TCR originated in a human donor who was either an allogeneic HSCT recipient or a stem cell or donor lymphocyte infusion donor (not recorded which). It is not recorded whose cells these are; they may come from a transplant donor. Sequences were obtained from blood, either unsorted or a sorted T cell fraction (not recorded which). The V call is TRBV7-2, the J call TRBJ1-1; 7 nucleotides align to TRBD1. Written as DNA, the CDR3 is TGTGCCAGCAGCTTATTTAGGGGGCGGGGCACTGAAGCTTTCTTT. This codes for CASSLFRGRGTEAFF.